These 7 T cell receptor beta chains came from one sample sequenced in a study of T cell clonality in common variable immunodeficiency. Clones were read by immunoSEQ multiplex PCR, and TCRdb kept only the in-frame ones, dropping some. This sample comprises approximately 34,000 clones, none seen once only. Material for sequencing was peripheral blood mononuclear cells. These receptors were collected from a person between 18 and 75 years old in good health.

This clone was found a few times. The sequence runs out 3 residues before the end of the CDR3; the remainder is reconstructed from the germline J gene. The chain uses TRBV5-5 and TRBJ2-7; D is unresolved. Trimming cost V 7 bases and J 0 bases, with 11 bases left between them. This CDR3 is built from 13 residues. CDR1 SGHKS and CDR2 YYEKEE come from the germline V gene (reference sequence). The DNA read from the CDR3 is TGTGCCAGCTCCTATGCCCCCTCCTACGAG. Amino acids: CASSYAPSYE. The whole CDR3 reads CASSYAPSYEQYF.

This clone showed up many times. The read comes to an end 3 residues before the CDR3 does, leaving the germline J gene to fill in the end. The chain carries TRBV30 and TRBJ1-2; D may be TRBD1 (5 bases). Germline-derived CDR1 and CDR2 are GTSNPN and SVGIG (reference sequence). Deletions cut 2 bases from V and 5 bases from J, with 9 bases between. There are 12 residues in the CDR3. The covered CDR3 bases are TGTGCCTGGAGTAATGGGGGGTATGGC. Protein sequence: CAWSNGGYG. The whole CDR3 protein is CAWSNGGYGYTF.

This clone was observed at least ten times. The sequence runs out 3 residues before the end of the CDR3; the remainder is reconstructed from the germline J gene. The gene calls are TRBV6-1 and TRBJ1-5; 7 nucleotides agree with TRBD1. V lost 4 bases to trimming and J lost 7 bases; unmatched junction nucleotides: 10. The CDR3 is 15 residues long. Per germline, CDR1 MNHNS and CDR2 SASEGT. The CDR3 sequence is CASSGLDRVLQPQHF. The CDR3 bases that were read are TGTGCCAGCAGTGGACTAGACAGGGTTTTACAGCCC.

This clone was detected ten times or more. The read gets to within 3 residues of the CDR3 end, and the germline J gene fills in the rest. This sequence joins TRBV7-9 and TRBJ1-4; 9 bases map to TRBD1. The CDR3 runs 15 residues. Germline CDR1 and CDR2: SEHNR and FQNEAQ (reference sequence). After removal of 5 bases from V and 5 bases from J, the junction contained 6 bases not matched to a gene. The CDR3 is CASSLLTGGNEKLFF. Incomplete CDR3 DNA: TGTGCCAGCAGCCTTCTGACAGGGGGGAATGAAAAA.

This clone has at least ten counts. The read is 3 residues too short to cover the CDR3 end, so that end is filled in from the germline J gene. The V and J genes are TRBV19 and TRBJ1-6; no firm D call. V lost 9 bases and J 10 bases, leaving 19 bases between the germline ends. This CDR3 has 14 amino acids. In germline, CDR1 is LNHDA, CDR2 SQIVND (reference sequence). The part of the CDR3 DNA that was read is TGTGCCAGCCAGAGGGCAGGTTTTGGATCACCC. Its translation: CASQRAGFGSP. The full CDR3 protein is CASQRAGFGSPLHF.

This clone was counted ten times or more. The read comes to an end 3 residues before the CDR3 does, leaving the germline J gene to fill in the end. The chain combines TRBV6-1 with TRBJ2-5, with D perhaps TRBD2 (5 bases). This CDR3 has 12 amino acids. With 4 bases removed from V and 5 bases from J, the gap between germline ends came to 8 bases. Germline CDR1 reads MNHNS; CDR2 reads SASEGT. The CDR3 protein is CASSARGETQYF. Partial CDR3 DNA: TGTGCCAGCAGTGCTCGAGGGGAGACC.

In this sample, this clone turned up many times. From the germline J gene comes the end of the CDR3, since the read stops 3 residues before it. The V gene is TRBV5-4, the J gene TRBJ2-7; 9 bases agree with TRBD1. CDR3 length equals 16 residues. CDR1 is SGHNT, CDR2 YYREEE, per germline (reference sequence). V was clipped by 0 bases and J by 5 bases; unmatched bases: 9. Here the CDR3 reads CASSLGGRDRVHEQYF. The part of the CDR3 DNA that was read is TGTGCCAGCAGCTTGGGGGGCCGGGACAGGGTCCACGAG.